Shown below are 28 T cell receptor beta chains from a single sample sequenced in a study of neurological immune-mediated disorders. The sample's time point: longitudinal time-point 2. TCRdb fed the 5' RACE reads into MiXCR, producing one record per CDR3 protein. The sample has roughly 60,000 distinct CDR3 sequences, roughly 9.8% seen once; the top ten hold approximately 13%. Material: PBMCs. Source of these receptors: a man younger than 40 in good health.

This clonotype was found many times. The chain couples TRBV20-1 to TRBJ2-7; 15 nucleotides match TRBD2. The CDR3 totals 17 residues. CDR1 and CDR2 (germline): DFQATT, SNEGSKA (reference sequence). V shed 6 bases, J shed 5 bases, and the junction held 14 bases outside the gene matches. The CDR3: CSAVLGLAGGYIHEQYF. Here the CDR3 DNA reads TGCAGTGCCGTTTTGGGACTAGCGGGAGGCTATATCCACGAGCAGTACTTC.

This clonotype was counted ten times or more. The genes are TRBV6-2 or TRBV6-3 and TRBJ2-7; D is undetermined. The CDR3 extends over 13 amino acids. V was clipped by 2 bases and J by 2 bases, with 7 bases between them. Germline CDR1 reads MNHEY; CDR2 reads SVGEGT. CDR3 protein: CASSYLGTYEQYF. DNA of the CDR3: TGTGCCAGCAGTTACCTGGGTACCTACGAGCAGTACTTC.

This clonotype has at least ten counts. The chain couples TRBV10-1 to TRBJ1-1; D call uncertain. Germline V gives CDR1 WNHNN, CDR2 SYGVQD (reference sequence). The CDR3 spans 13 residues. The V end was cut by 4 bases, the J end by 7 bases, with 13 bases between. Here the CDR3 reads CASSVSGEGEAFF. The CDR3, as DNA: TGCGCCAGCAGTGTATCGGGCGAGGGTGAAGCTTTCTTT.

As concerns this clonotype: With a much larger clone just one base away, this may be a read error. As the CDR3 is not closed by the conserved phenylalanine or tryptophan, this likely results from a read error. The V call is TRBV29-1, the J call TRBJ2-2; D is unclear. From germline, CDR1 is SQVTM and CDR2 ANQGSEA. The CDR3 covers 11 residues. V shed 4 bases and J shed 2 bases, with 2 bases lying between them. CDR3 sequence reads: CSVVNTGELFL. The CDR3 bases are TGCAGCGTTGTAAACACCGGGGAGCTGTTTTTG.

This clonotype was found a few times. This chain uses TRBV7-9 with TRBJ2-7; the match to TRBD2 covers 8 bases. Germline V gene data show CDR1 as SEHNR and CDR2 as FQNEAQ (reference sequence). With 2 bases clipped from V and 0 bases from J, the junction kept 12 bases outside the gene matches. This CDR3 is 18 amino acids long. The CDR3 reads CASSLPREGLTPSYEQYF. DNA for the CDR3: TGTGCCAGCAGCTTACCACGGGAGGGACTCACTCCCTCCTACGAGCAGTACTTC.

This clonotype was detected ten times or more. This rearrangement joins TRBV4-2 to TRBJ1-5, with D maybe TRBD1 (5 bases). V lost 4 bases and J 7 bases, leaving 20 bases between the germline ends. The CDR3 loop spans 16 amino acids. Germline assignment: CDR1 LGHNA and CDR2 YNFKEQ. The CDR3 DNA is TGTGCCAGCAGCCCGCGCTTTTTCGAGGGGACCCAGCCCCAGCATTTT. It encodes CASSPRFFEGTQPQHF.

In this sample, this clonotype turned up many times. For the CDR3, the DNA is TGCAGTGCTACGGGACGTCGGGGGGGGAATGAGCAGTTCTTC. It specifies CSATGRRGGNEQFF. The V gene is TRBV20-1, the J gene TRBJ2-1; 8 nucleotides line up with TRBD2. The CDR3 length is 14 residues. Looked up from germline, CDR1 is DFQATT and CDR2 is SNEGSKA (reference sequence). Trimming at V came to 4 bases and at J to 7 bases, leaving 9 bases not matched to a gene.

This clonotype was observed at least ten times. The chain has TRBV15 and TRBJ2-3; D is unclear. CDR1 is LNHNV, CDR2 YYDKDF, per germline (reference sequence). The CDR3 consists of 14 residues. V shed 0 bases and J shed 2 bases, with 6 bases lying between them. CDR3 sequence: CATSRESFTDTQYF. CDR3 DNA: TGTGCCACCAGCAGAGAAAGTTTCACAGATACGCAGTATTTT. Looking up the rest from reference TRBV15 and TRBJ2-3 gives the full variable domain: DAMVIQNPRYQVTQFGKPVTLSCSQTLNHNVMYWYQQKSSQAPKLLFHYYDKDFNNEADTPDNFQSRRPNTSFCFLDIRSPGLGDTAMYLCATSRESFTDTQYFGPGTRLTVL.

This clonotype was found many times. The rearrangement joins TRBV4-1 to TRBJ2-1, with 9 bases identical to TRBD2. The CDR3 extends over 17 amino acids. With V trimmed by 4 bases and J by 4 bases, 11 bases remained unmatched. Per the germline V gene, CDR1 is MGHRA and CDR2 is YSYEKL. The CDR3 DNA follows: TGCGCCAGCAGCCTCACTAGCGGGCTCAACGATTACAATGAGCAGTTCTTC. The encoded protein is CASSLTSGLNDYNEQFF.

This clonotype has at least ten counts. V and J are TRBV5-1 and TRBJ2-3, with D possibly matching TRBD1 (6 bases). Germline V gene lookup returns CDR1 SGHRS and CDR2 YFSETQ. This CDR3 is 15 amino acids long. Between the trimmed V and J ends, which lost 2 bases and 6 bases, there was a span of 16 bases. The CDR3 spells CASSFQVGAGDTQYF. CDR3 nucleotide sequence: TGCGCCAGCAGCTTTCAGGTGGGGGCAGGCGATACGCAGTATTTT. The full variable domain, with the rest looked up from reference TRBV5-1 and TRBJ2-3, is KAGVTQTPRYLIKTRGQQVTLSCSPISGHRSVSWYQQTPGQGLQFLFEYFSETQRNKGNFPGRFSGRQFSNSRSEMNVSTLELGDSALYLCASSFQVGAGDTQYFGPGTRLTVL.

This clonotype was picked up a small number of times. The chain links TRBV27 to TRBJ2-1; D not resolved. The CDR3 length is 15 residues. Between the trimmed V and J ends, which lost 2 bases and 3 bases, there was a span of 11 bases. The germline gives CDR1 MNHEY, CDR2 SMNVEV (reference sequence). The CDR3 DNA is TGTGCCAGCAGTTTAGGGGTGGGCGGCTACAATGAGCAGTTCTTC. This encodes CASSLGVGGYNEQFF.

This clonotype occurred many times. This sequence joins TRBV5-1 and TRBJ1-2, with D maybe TRBD1 (6 bases). Germline CDR1 reads SGHRS; CDR2 reads YFSETQ. This CDR3 has 15 amino acids. V gave up 0 bases and J gave up 6 bases, with 15 bases separating them. CDR3 sequence (DNA): TGCGCCAGCAGCTTGGGACAGGACACGCGAGATGGCTACACCTTC. As protein: CASSLGQDTRDGYTF.

This clonotype was picked up many times. CDR3 bases: TGTGCCAGCAGTACCACACAGAACACTGAAGCTTTCTTT. This sequence encodes CASSTTQNTEAFF. V usage is TRBV12-3 or TRBV12-4 and J usage is TRBJ1-1; D is uncertain. This CDR3 is 13 amino acids long. V lost 5 bases, J lost 1 base, and 8 bases lay in between.

With respect to this clonotype: A much larger clone lies one base from this, so it may be a read error. This rearrangement joins TRBV5-1 to TRBJ2-7, with D unclear. V was trimmed by 6 bases and J by 0 bases, leaving 13 bases between them. This CDR3 spans 14 amino acids. The germline V gene has CDR1 SGHRS and CDR2 YFSETQ. The CDR3 sequence: CASTSDDISYEQYF. The CDR3 bases are TGCGCCAGCACGTCGGACGATATCTCCTACGAGCAGTACTTC.

This clonotype was found a few times. The chain recombines TRBV10-3 with TRBJ2-7; 7 bases agree with TRBD2. The J segment lost 5 bases and the V segment lost 2 bases, leaving 9 bases of the junction unmatched. Per germline, CDR1 ENHRY and CDR2 SYGVKD. The CDR3 totals 15 residues. The CDR3 DNA reads as TGTGCCATCAGTGAGGCGGCGGGAGTGGGTGACGAGCAGTACTTC. As protein: CAISEAAGVGDEQYF.

In its sample, this clonotype was seen many times. V usage is TRBV7-3 and J usage is TRBJ1-1, with TRBD1 as a possible D gene (5 bases). The CDR3 is 15 residues long. Looked up from germline, CDR1 is SGHTA and CDR2 is FQGTGA. Trimming shortened V by 0 bases and J by 0 bases, and 8 bases separated the two germline ends. This CDR3 is CASSLTPGLNTEAFF. The DNA for the CDR3 is TGTGCCAGCAGCTTAACCCCAGGGCTGAACACTGAAGCTTTCTTT. Supplemented by reference TRBV7-3 and TRBJ1-1, the full variable domain reads GAGVSQTPSNKVTEKGKYVELRCDPISGHTALYWYRQSLGQGPEFLIYFQGTGAADDSGLPNDRFFAVRPEGSVSTLKIQRTERGDSAVYLCASSLTPGLNTEAFFGQGTRLTVV.

In this sample, this clonotype turned up many times. The chain carries TRBV5-1 and TRBJ2-1; 9 bases fit TRBD1. The trim removed 0 bases at V and 0 bases at J, leaving 7 bases unmatched. CDR1 is SGHRS and CDR2 is YFSETQ in the germline V gene. The CDR3 extends over 18 amino acids. The CDR3 DNA follows: TGCGCCAGCAGCTTGGTCAAGTTGGACAGGGGCTCCTACAATGAGCAGTTCTTC. It yields the protein CASSLVKLDRGSYNEQFF.

The sample holds many counts of this clonotype. The V and J genes are TRBV5-1 and TRBJ1-1; D not certain. Deletions cut 0 bases from V and 0 bases from J, with 9 bases between. Germline values: CDR1 SGHRS, CDR2 YFSETQ. The CDR3 is made up of 15 amino acids. This CDR3 reads CASSLVGSMNTEAFF. The CDR3 DNA is TGCGCCAGCAGCTTGGTGGGCAGCATGAACACTGAAGCTTTCTTT.

This clonotype was counted at least ten times. V and J are TRBV5-1 and TRBJ2-2; D ambiguous. Trimming pared 0 bases from V and 0 bases from J, leaving 3 bases between. The CDR3 covers 14 residues. The germline gives CDR1 SGHRS, CDR2 YFSETQ. The CDR3 reads CASSLGTNTGELFF. The CDR3 DNA sequence: TGCGCCAGCAGCTTGGGAACGAACACCGGGGAGCTGTTTTTT.

This clonotype was recorded a few times. The genes are TRBV7-8 and TRBJ2-3, with D hard to call. CDR1 and CDR2 (germline): SGHVS, FQNEAQ. The CDR3 is made up of 16 amino acids. Trimming left V 5 bases short and J 2 bases short, with 17 bases between. The CDR3 region has the DNA TGTGCCAGCAGCCCCCAGGAGCGCCTACTCACAGATACGCAGTATTTT. It encodes CASSPQERLLTDTQYF.

The CDR3 spells CASSISRAGYEQYF. The CDR3 region has the DNA TGTGCCAGCAGTATCTCGAGGGCCGGCTACGAGCAGTACTTC. This chain joins TRBV12-3 or TRBV12-4 and TRBJ2-7; maybe TRBD2 (5 bases). This CDR3 comprises 14 residues. V was pared by 5 bases and J by 3 bases, with 14 bases between.

This clonotype was counted many times. V is TRBV11-2 and J is TRBJ2-1, with TRBD2 matching over 9 bases. Looked up from germline, CDR1 is SGHAT and CDR2 is FQNNGV. This CDR3 region has 17 residues. With V trimmed by 2 bases and J by 9 bases, 14 bases remained unmatched. The CDR3 bases are TGTGCCAGCAGCTTATACGGCGCAGGCGGGCGGGAGGGTGAGCAGTTCTTC. This translates into CASSLYGAGGREGEQFF.

Many counts were recorded for this clonotype. As DNA, the CDR3 is TGCAGTGCTAGCCCCCTTGGCGGGGTCGCGGAGACCCAGTACTTC. Encoded protein: CSASPLGGVAETQYF. The J gene is TRBJ2-5, the V gene TRBV20-1, with D possibly being TRBD2 (6 bases). The CDR3 contains 15 residues. Germline V CDR1 and CDR2: DFQATT, SNEGSKA (reference sequence). Trimming took off 3 bases at V and 5 bases at J, with 19 bases between the two ends.

This clonotype was recorded at least ten times. The chain carries TRBV5-1 and TRBJ1-1; D is undetermined. CDR1 is SGHRS, CDR2 YFSETQ, per germline. V dropped 1 base and J dropped 6 bases, with 10 bases sitting between them. This CDR3 has 13 amino acids. CDR3 protein: CASSLRELAEAFF. Written as DNA, the CDR3 is TGCGCCAGCAGCTTGAGGGAGTTGGCTGAAGCTTTCTTT.

This clonotype appeared many times. V gene TRBV29-1 combines with J gene TRBJ1-2; D possibly corresponds to TRBD1 (6 bases). V was clipped by 3 bases and J by 5 bases, with 16 bases between them. Per germline, CDR1 SQVTM and CDR2 ANQGSEA. The CDR3 runs 14 residues. This CDR3 reads CSVESPGVPYGYTF. The CDR3 bases are TGCAGCGTTGAGTCACCAGGGGTCCCTTATGGCTACACCTTC.

This clonotype was recorded many times. The gene calls are TRBV7-9 and TRBJ2-7, with D possibly being TRBD1 (6 bases). The CDR3 covers 14 residues. CDR1 is SEHNR and CDR2 is FQNEAQ in the germline V gene (reference sequence). Trimming took 0 bases from V and 9 from J, leaving 15 bases between them. CDR3 DNA: TGTGCCAGCAGCTTAGCTTTCCCCCAGGGGAGGCAGTACTTC. Translating it yields CASSLAFPQGRQYF.

This clonotype was counted many times. The rearrangement uses TRBV4-2 and TRBJ2-7, with TRBD2 matching over 7 bases. The CDR3 is made up of 16 amino acids. The germline gives CDR1 LGHNA, CDR2 YNFKEQ. The junction had 6 bases not matched to a gene; V was cut back by 0 bases and J by 1 base. The CDR3 region has the DNA TGTGCCAGCAGCCAAGACAGCCTAGCGGCTTCCTACGAGCAGTACTTC. Translated, it gives CASSQDSLAASYEQYF.

This clonotype was recorded many times. The gene calls are TRBV24-1 and TRBJ1-5; D might be TRBD1 (5 bases). Deletions cut 4 bases from V and 0 bases from J, with 12 bases between. The CDR3 runs to 16 residues. The germline V gene has CDR1 KGHDR and CDR2 SFDVKD. The CDR3 here is CATSDIGDPSNQPQHF. In DNA form, the CDR3 reads TGTGCCACCAGTGACATAGGGGACCCTAGCAATCAGCCCCAGCATTTT.